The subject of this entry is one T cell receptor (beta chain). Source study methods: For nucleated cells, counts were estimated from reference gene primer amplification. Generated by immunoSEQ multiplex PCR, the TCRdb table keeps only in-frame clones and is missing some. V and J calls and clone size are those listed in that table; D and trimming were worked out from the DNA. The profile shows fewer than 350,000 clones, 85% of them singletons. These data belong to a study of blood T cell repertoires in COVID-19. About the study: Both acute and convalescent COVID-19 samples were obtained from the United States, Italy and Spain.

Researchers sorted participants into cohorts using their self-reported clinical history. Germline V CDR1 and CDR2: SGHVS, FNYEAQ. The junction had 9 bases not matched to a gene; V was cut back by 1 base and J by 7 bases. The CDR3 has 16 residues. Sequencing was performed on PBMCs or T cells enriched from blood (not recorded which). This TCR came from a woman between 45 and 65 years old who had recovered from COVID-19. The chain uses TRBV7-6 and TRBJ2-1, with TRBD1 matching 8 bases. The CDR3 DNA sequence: TGTGCCAGCAGCTTAGTCACAGGGGGGAGCTCTAATGAGCAGTTCTTC. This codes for CASSLVTGGSSNEQFF.